Listed below are T cell receptor beta chains from one sample, sequenced in a study of cytomegalovirus exposure and HLA in healthy donors. Assay: immunoSEQ multiplex PCR; the TCRdb copy retains only in-frame clones and omits some. Of 140,000 to 150,000 clones detected, about 80% appear once; the ten largest clones hold over 9.5%. Sequencing was done on a sample of PBMCs. Receptor source: a woman aged 55-70 years in good health and CMV-seropositive. Both conserved end residues are part of each CDR3. The D gene is left open where the match is weak. Clone size is not always given. Where it is, it says once, few, many or a class for expanded clones.

cdr3_nt: TGTGCCAGCAGCTTCCAGGGGGGTAATGAAAAACTGTTTTTT
cdr3_aa: CASSFQGGNEKLFF
v_call: TRBV7-9
clone_size: NA
j_call: TRBJ1-4
d_call: TRBD1

cdr3_nt: TGCGCCAGCTCTCACCCGCCGGGACAGGGGTTCAATGAGCAGTTCTTC
cdr3_aa: CASSHPPGQGFNEQFF
v_call: TRBV23-1
clone_size: NA
j_call: TRBJ2-1
d_call: TRBD1

cdr3_nt: TGTGCCAGCAGCTTAAGGGCCGGGACAGGGGGCTCAGATACGCAGTATTTT
cdr3_aa: CASSLRAGTGGSDTQYF
v_call: TRBV11-2
clone_size: NA
j_call: TRBJ2-3
d_call: TRBD1

cdr3_nt: TGTGCCAGCAGTGTGACCGGGACAGGGTTAGCAGATACGCAGTATTTT
cdr3_aa: CASSVTGTGLADTQYF
v_call: TRBV6-1
clone_size: once
j_call: TRBJ2-3
d_call: TRBD1

cdr3_nt: TGTGCCAGCAGCCAAGGGAGGGGGCCTCCTGGAAACACCATATATTTT
cdr3_aa: CASSQGRGPPGNTIYF
v_call: TRBV4-2
clone_size: NA
j_call: TRBJ1-3
d_call: TRBD1

cdr3_nt: TGTGCCAGCAGCCGTTGGGGACAGGGGGGCAATCAGCCCCAGCATTTT
cdr3_aa: CASSRWGQGGNQPQHF
v_call: TRBV7-2
clone_size: NA
j_call: TRBJ1-5
d_call: TRBD1

cdr3_nt: TGTGCCAGCTCACGCGGGTCGTACGAGCAGTACTTC
cdr3_aa: CASSRGSYEQYF
v_call: TRBV18
clone_size: NA
j_call: TRBJ2-7
d_call: NA

cdr3_nt: TGTGCCAGCAGTCCCCATGACACGACCGAAGAGACCCAGTACTTC
cdr3_aa: CASSPHDTTEETQYF
v_call: TRBV28
clone_size: NA
j_call: TRBJ2-5
d_call: NA

cdr3_nt: TGTGCCAGCAACAGCCACACAGATACGCAGTATTTT
cdr3_aa: CASNSHTDTQYF
v_call: TRBV2
clone_size: once
j_call: TRBJ2-3
d_call: NA

cdr3_nt: TGTGCCAGCAGCTTGACAGGGATTGACACTGAAGCTCTCTTT
cdr3_aa: CASSLTGIDTEALF
v_call: TRBV5-6
clone_size: NA
j_call: TRBJ1-1
d_call: NA

cdr3_nt: TGTGCCAGCAGTTACTCGTATAGGGGGCCCTCCGAGACCCAGTACTTC
cdr3_aa: CASSYSYRGPSETQYF
v_call: TRBV6-5
clone_size: NA
j_call: TRBJ2-5
d_call: TRBD1

cdr3_nt: TGTGCCAGCAGCCAGGACAGCTATGGCTACACCTTC
cdr3_aa: CASSQDSYGYTF
v_call: TRBV5-5
clone_size: NA
j_call: TRBJ1-2
d_call: NA

cdr3_nt: TGTGCCAGCAGCTCGGACAGGGGGCTAGAACTCCCGGTGAGGGCCAACGTCCTGACTTTC
cdr3_aa: CASSSDRGLELPVRANVLTF
v_call: TRBV28
clone_size: NA
j_call: TRBJ2-6
d_call: TRBD1

cdr3_nt: TGCAGCGTTGGGAGGGGCGGTATTGACTACACCTTC
cdr3_aa: CSVGRGGIDYTF
v_call: TRBV29-1
clone_size: few
j_call: TRBJ1-2
d_call: NA

cdr3_nt: TGTGCCAGCAGCGAGGACAGCTCTAGCACAGATACGCAGTATTTT
cdr3_aa: CASSEDSSSTDTQYF
v_call: TRBV9
clone_size: NA
j_call: TRBJ2-3
d_call: NA

cdr3_nt: TGTGCCAGCAGCACAGGGGGTAGCAATCAGCCCCAGCATTTT
cdr3_aa: CASSTGGSNQPQHF
v_call: TRBV7-9
clone_size: NA
j_call: TRBJ1-5
d_call: TRBD1

cdr3_nt: TGTGCCAGCAGCCACGATACTAGCGGCTCAGGAAAGACCCAGTACTTC
cdr3_aa: CASSHDTSGSGKTQYF
v_call: TRBV4-2
clone_size: NA
j_call: TRBJ2-5
d_call: TRBD2

cdr3_nt: TGTGCCAGCAGTTTCGGCAGGCGGGACGCTTTCTTT
cdr3_aa: CASSFGRRDAFF
v_call: TRBV28
clone_size: NA
j_call: TRBJ1-1
d_call: NA

cdr3_nt: TGTGCCAGAAGCCACGCGGGACAGTCCCAATTATATAGCAATCAGCCCCAGCATTTT
cdr3_aa: CARSHAGQSQLYSNQPQHF
v_call: TRBV5-3
clone_size: NA
j_call: TRBJ1-5
d_call: TRBD1

cdr3_nt: TGTGCCAGTAGAGGGACATATAGCAATCAGCCCCAGCATTTT
cdr3_aa: CASRGTYSNQPQHF
v_call: TRBV19
clone_size: NA
j_call: TRBJ1-5
d_call: NA

cdr3_nt: TGTGCCAGCAGTGAGAAAGGATCTGGGGGGTACACCTTC
cdr3_aa: CASSEKGSGGYTF
v_call: TRBV2
clone_size: NA
j_call: TRBJ1-2
d_call: NA

cdr3_nt: TGTGCCAGCAGCTTAACAGGGAAAACTGAAGCTTTCTTT
cdr3_aa: CASSLTGKTEAFF
v_call: TRBV11-3
clone_size: NA
j_call: TRBJ1-1
d_call: NA

cdr3_nt: TGTGCCAGCAGCCGACAGGGCCCCACAGATACGCAGTATTTT
cdr3_aa: CASSRQGPTDTQYF
v_call: TRBV7-3
clone_size: NA
j_call: TRBJ2-3
d_call: TRBD1

cdr3_nt: TGCAGCGTGACTAGCGGGAGTACCGGGGAGCTGTTTTTT
cdr3_aa: CSVTSGSTGELFF
v_call: TRBV29-1
clone_size: NA
j_call: TRBJ2-2
d_call: TRBD2

cdr3_nt: TGTGCCAGCAGTAAGAGGGACAGGGTTACCGGGGAGCTGTTTTTT
cdr3_aa: CASSKRDRVTGELFF
v_call: TRBV25-1
clone_size: NA
j_call: TRBJ2-2
d_call: TRBD1

cdr3_nt: TGTGCCAGCAGCTCGCCGGGACTAGCGGTCAATGAGCAGTTCTTC
cdr3_aa: CASSSPGLAVNEQFF
v_call: TRBV7-3
clone_size: NA
j_call: TRBJ2-1
d_call: TRBD2

cdr3_nt: TGTGCCAGCAGTGGATCTGGGACTAGCGGAGCCCCCGGGGAGCTGTTTTTT
cdr3_aa: CASSGSGTSGAPGELFF
v_call: TRBV6-1
clone_size: NA
j_call: TRBJ2-2
d_call: TRBD2

cdr3_nt: TGTGCCAGCAGTCCACGCACAGGGGGCTACGAGCAGTACTTC
cdr3_aa: CASSPRTGGYEQYF
v_call: TRBV11-1
clone_size: NA
j_call: TRBJ2-7
d_call: TRBD1

cdr3_nt: TGTGCCTGGAGGTTAAAGGGGATGACCGGGGAGCTGTTTTTT
cdr3_aa: CAWRLKGMTGELFF
v_call: TRBV30
clone_size: NA
j_call: TRBJ2-2
d_call: NA

cdr3_nt: TGTGCCAGCAGTACCACAGGGGTTGGGGCCAACGTCCTGACTTTC
cdr3_aa: CASSTTGVGANVLTF
v_call: TRBV6-5
clone_size: NA
j_call: TRBJ2-6
d_call: TRBD1

cdr3_nt: TGTGCCAGCAGCTATGGGACTCACACAGATACGCAGTATTTT
cdr3_aa: CASSYGTHTDTQYF
v_call: TRBV7-6
clone_size: NA
j_call: TRBJ2-3
d_call: NA

cdr3_nt: TGTGCCAGCACCGACAGCTACGAGCAGTACTTC
cdr3_aa: CASTDSYEQYF
v_call: TRBV2
clone_size: NA
j_call: TRBJ2-7
d_call: NA

cdr3_nt: TGTGCCAGCAGCGGACTAGCGGGAGGGCTTTCGGGGGAGACCCAGTACTTC
cdr3_aa: CASSGLAGGLSGETQYF
v_call: TRBV11-2
clone_size: NA
j_call: TRBJ2-5
d_call: TRBD2

cdr3_nt: TGTGCCAGCAGCTTAGTGACAGTAAACATTCAGTACTTC
cdr3_aa: CASSLVTVNIQYF
v_call: TRBV7-2
clone_size: NA
j_call: TRBJ2-4
d_call: NA

cdr3_nt: TGTGCCAGCAGCCCAGCAGGGATCACTGAAGCTTTCTTT
cdr3_aa: CASSPAGITEAFF
v_call: TRBV7-6
clone_size: NA
j_call: TRBJ1-1
d_call: NA

cdr3_nt: TGTGCCAGCAGCCGACAGGGGTACACAGATACGCAGTATTTT
cdr3_aa: CASSRQGYTDTQYF
v_call: TRBV9
clone_size: NA
j_call: TRBJ2-3
d_call: TRBD1

cdr3_nt: TGTGCCAGCAGCTCCCAGACACCGCTCGACAATGAGCAGTTCTTC
cdr3_aa: CASSSQTPLDNEQFF
v_call: TRBV7-9
clone_size: NA
j_call: TRBJ2-1
d_call: NA

cdr3_nt: TGTGCCAGCAGCTTGGTTGGGACTAGCGCCCGCCAAGAGACCCAGTACTTC
cdr3_aa: CASSLVGTSARQETQYF
v_call: TRBV7-9
clone_size: NA
j_call: TRBJ2-5
d_call: TRBD2

cdr3_nt: TGTGCCAGCTCACCCCGACAGGGGGCAACAGAGACCCAGTACTTC
cdr3_aa: CASSPRQGATETQYF
v_call: TRBV18
clone_size: NA
j_call: TRBJ2-5
d_call: TRBD1

cdr3_nt: TGTGCCAGCAGTTTCACGGGAGGGCCTTTCGGCGAGCAGTACTTC
cdr3_aa: CASSFTGGPFGEQYF
v_call: TRBV27
clone_size: NA
j_call: TRBJ2-7
d_call: TRBD2

cdr3_nt: TGTGCCAGCAGTTTCCTGGCGGGAGGGGGCTACGAGCAGTACTTC
cdr3_aa: CASSFLAGGGYEQYF
v_call: TRBV27
clone_size: NA
j_call: TRBJ2-7
d_call: TRBD2

cdr3_nt: TGTGCCAGCAGCTTTAAGGGTAGCGGGAGGGCCTTAGATACGCAGTATTTT
cdr3_aa: CASSFKGSGRALDTQYF
v_call: TRBV5-8
clone_size: NA
j_call: TRBJ2-3
d_call: TRBD2

cdr3_nt: TGTTCCAGCAGCTTCGGGACAGGGGGAGGAGGCTACACCTTC
cdr3_aa: CSSSFGTGGGGYTF
v_call: TRBV7-2
clone_size: once
j_call: TRBJ1-2
d_call: TRBD1

cdr3_nt: TGTGCCAGCATGGGACTTAACACAGATACGCAGTATTTT
cdr3_aa: CASMGLNTDTQYF
v_call: TRBV2
clone_size: NA
j_call: TRBJ2-3
d_call: NA

cdr3_nt: TGCAGCGCCGATAGGACAGGGGCATCCTACGAGCAGTACTTC
cdr3_aa: CSADRTGASYEQYF
v_call: TRBV29-1
clone_size: NA
j_call: TRBJ2-7
d_call: TRBD1

cdr3_nt: TGTGCCAGCAGTTACGGAGCGGGGCCCTCAGATACGCAGTATTTT
cdr3_aa: CASSYGAGPSDTQYF
v_call: TRBV6-5
clone_size: NA
j_call: TRBJ2-3
d_call: TRBD2

cdr3_nt: TGTGCCAGCAAGGCAGGGGGTCGTCCCTACGAGCAGTACTTC
cdr3_aa: CASKAGGRPYEQYF
v_call: TRBV19
clone_size: NA
j_call: TRBJ2-7
d_call: TRBD1

cdr3_nt: TGTGCCAGCAGTTCCATCAGGGGAAACACCGGGGAGCTGTTTTTT
cdr3_aa: CASSSIRGNTGELFF
v_call: TRBV6-5
clone_size: NA
j_call: TRBJ2-2
d_call: NA

cdr3_nt: TGTGCCAGCAGCCTGGGACTAGCGGGAGTAGAGACCCAGTACTTC
cdr3_aa: CASSLGLAGVETQYF
v_call: TRBV9
clone_size: NA
j_call: TRBJ2-5
d_call: TRBD2

cdr3_nt: TGTGCCAGCAGTCGGGGCCGACAGGGCTACACTGAAGCTTTCTTT
cdr3_aa: CASSRGRQGYTEAFF
v_call: TRBV6-5
clone_size: NA
j_call: TRBJ1-1
d_call: TRBD1

cdr3_nt: TGTGCCACCCGACAGGGTAACTATGGCTACACCTTC
cdr3_aa: CATRQGNYGYTF
v_call: TRBV19
clone_size: few
j_call: TRBJ1-2
d_call: TRBD1

cdr3_nt: TGTGCCAGCAGCCCGACTAGCGGGAGGGACGGTACGCAGTATTTT
cdr3_aa: CASSPTSGRDGTQYF
v_call: TRBV9
clone_size: NA
j_call: TRBJ2-3
d_call: TRBD2

cdr3_nt: TGTGCCAGTAGTAAGTCCAGGGCGAACACCGGGGAGCTGTTTTTT
cdr3_aa: CASSKSRANTGELFF
v_call: TRBV19
clone_size: NA
j_call: TRBJ2-2
d_call: NA

cdr3_nt: TGTGCCAGCAGCTTAACGTCTAGCGGGAGTACAGATACGCAGTATTTT
cdr3_aa: CASSLTSSGSTDTQYF
v_call: TRBV7-3
clone_size: NA
j_call: TRBJ2-3
d_call: TRBD2

cdr3_nt: TGCGCCAGCAGCCAAGATCGGGCTAGCGGGTCTAACAATGAGCAGTTCTTC
cdr3_aa: CASSQDRASGSNNEQFF
v_call: TRBV4-3
clone_size: NA
j_call: TRBJ2-1
d_call: TRBD2